The source of this T cell receptor beta chain is a study of cytomegalovirus exposure and HLA in healthy donors. About the research overall: Prior work identified some 120 million unique TCR beta sequences in 150 million to 200 million T cells. Notes on the study in general: The listing of 160 or so TCR beta chains classed them as cytomegalovirus-associated. It was reported that the classifier diagnosed cytomegalovirus status with high specificity and sensitivity in both the original and validation cohorts.

Looked up from germline, CDR1 is MDHEN and CDR2 is SYDVKM. J lost 3 bases, V lost 3 bases, and 11 bases had no gene match. The CDR3 runs to 17 residues. Concerning this clone: Antigen unknown.

Both 60 Vbeta primers and 13 Jbeta primers went into the PCR. Generated by immunoSEQ multiplex PCR, the TCRdb table keeps only in-frame clones and is missing some. The sample holds around 55,000 clones; 75% to 80% are singletons and the top ten take around 2.4%. The origin of this receptor is a female donor in good health and CMV-seronegative. The sample consisted of PBMCs. The chain couples TRBV28 to TRBJ1-5, with TRBD1 matching over 7 bases. CDR3 DNA: TGTGCCAGCAGTTTTAGGCCGCGACAGGGCCACAATCAGCCCCAGCATTTT. Its protein product is CASSFRPRQGHNQPQHF.